These 14 T cell receptor beta chains share one sample of origin, sequenced in a study of OX40 agonist ivuxolimab in advanced cancers. TCRdb keeps only in-frame clones here, not all; method: immunoSEQ multiplex PCR. The sample shows 20,000 to 25,000 clones, approximately 91% of them seen only once. The sample consisted of CD4+ or CD8+ T cells sorted from blood, taken in a trial of the OX40 agonist ivuxolimab. The receptor source for this set is an adult with an advanced solid tumor such as melanoma, head and neck, liver or kidney cancer.

V and J are TRBV28 and TRBJ2-1; 8 bases match TRBD2. Germline V gives CDR1 MDHEN, CDR2 SYDVKM. The CDR3 runs 16 residues. J was trimmed by 9 bases and V by 4 bases; bases with no gene match: 14. The CDR3 sequence is CASSSIGTSSTAEQFF. As DNA, the CDR3 is TGTGCCAGCAGTTCAATTGGGACTAGTTCTACAGCTGAGCAGTTCTTC.

In its sample, this clone was seen once. The genes are TRBV11-2 and TRBJ2-7; maybe TRBD1 (6 bases). Germline-derived CDR1 and CDR2 are SGHAT and FQNNGV. The CDR3 runs 15 residues. V was cut by 0 bases and J by 3 bases, with 12 bases left in between. CDR3 DNA: TGTGCCAGCAGCTTAGATAGGGGGTTCCTCTACGAGCAGTACTTC. Translation: CASSLDRGFLYEQYF.

This clone was recorded once. The chain couples TRBV28 to TRBJ2-1; TRBD2 matches 13 bases. The CDR3 is made up of 15 amino acids. Germline V lookup: CDR1 MDHEN, CDR2 SYDVKM. The J segment lost 7 bases and the V segment lost 7 bases, leaving 7 bases of the junction unmatched. The CDR3, as DNA: TGTGCCAGCACCTCACTAGCGGGAGGGATAAATGAGCAGTTCTTC. Translating gives CASTSLAGGINEQFF.

J is TRBJ1-5 and V is TRBV19; D is undetermined. Trimming cost V 3 bases and J 4 bases, with 4 bases left between them. The germline V gene encodes CDR1 LNHDA and CDR2 SQIVND (reference sequence). This CDR3 region has 12 residues. CDR3 nucleotides: TGTGCCAGTAGTATTGGTAATCAGCCCCAGCATTTT. Translated: CASSIGNQPQHF.

The chain combines TRBV29-1 with TRBJ1-2; D is ambiguous. Trimming cost V 4 bases and J 5 bases, with 8 bases left between them. CDR3 length: 11 amino acids. Germline V gene lookup returns CDR1 SQVTM and CDR2 ANQGSEA. The CDR3 spells CSVGVGYGYTF. CDR3 nucleotides: TGCAGCGTTGGGGTCGGGTATGGCTACACCTTC.

J is TRBJ2-1 and V is TRBV27; either TRBD1 or TRBD2 may supply D (5 bases each). Trimming took 3 bases from V and 8 from J, leaving 11 bases between them. The germline V gene has CDR1 MNHEY and CDR2 SMNVEV (reference sequence). CDR3 length: 13 amino acids. The CDR3 DNA sequence: TGTGCCAGCAGTTTGGGAGAGGGGTATGAGCAGTTCTTC. Protein sequence: CASSLGEGYEQFF.

The chain is built from TRBV28 and TRBJ2-7; no clear D gene. V lost 5 bases and J lost 3, with 17 bases in between. There are 15 residues in the CDR3. CDR1 is MDHEN, CDR2 SYDVKM, per germline. The CDR3 DNA sequence: TGTGCCAGCAGTATAGGTCTGATGGTGCTCTACGAGCAGTACTTC. Protein product: CASSIGLMVLYEQYF.

The chain has TRBV5-1 and TRBJ1-5; 7 nucleotides line up with TRBD1. Germline V gene sequence: CDR1 SGHRS, CDR2 YFSETQ. V lost 4 bases, J lost 11 bases, and 12 bases stayed unmatched. The CDR3 runs 14 residues. The CDR3 is CASSIGTDQSAQHF. The CDR3, as DNA: TGCGCCAGCAGCATAGGGACAGATCAATCAGCCCAGCATTTT.

The rearrangement links TRBV6-5 to TRBJ2-7; D possibly matches TRBD1 or TRBD2 (5 bases each). V lost 5 bases, J lost 7 bases, and 21 bases lay in between. CDR3 length equals 15 residues. Germline values: CDR1 MNHEY, CDR2 SVGAGI. CDR3 bases: TGTGCCAGCAGTCCTTCCGGGACGTCATTGTGGGAGCAGTACTTC. It encodes CASSPSGTSLWEQYF.

The rearrangement joins TRBV6-5 to TRBJ1-1; D is uncertain. Germline assignment: CDR1 MNHEY and CDR2 SVGAGI. CDR3 length: 13 amino acids. Trimming removed 8 bases at V and 2 bases at J, with 12 bases between. The CDR3 sequence is CASRNGVNTEAFF. The CDR3 nucleotides are TGTGCCAGCCGAAACGGGGTAAACACTGAAGCTTTCTTT.

The rearrangement links TRBV7-9 to TRBJ1-2, with D unclear. V gave up 6 bases and J gave up 8 bases, with 19 bases separating them. The CDR3 is 14 amino acids. CDR1 and CDR2 (germline): SEHNR, FQNEAQ (reference sequence). CDR3 DNA: TGTGCCAGCAGTTGGGCCACGTATAATAGCGGCTACACCTTC. Translated: CASSWATYNSGYTF.

The CDR3 coding sequence is TGTGCCAGCAGCTTGTATCGCGACAGGGTTAGAGGCTACACCTTC. Translating gives CASSLYRDRVRGYTF. The chain links TRBV5-6 to TRBJ1-2; 7 bases are a match to TRBD1. Trimming cost V 1 base and J 8 bases; bases outside gene matches: 11. This CDR3 has 15 amino acids. The V gene's germline CDR1 is SGHDT and CDR2 YYEEEE.

The chain joins TRBV5-4 to TRBJ2-1; TRBD2 matches at 9 bases. V was clipped by 0 bases and J by 4 bases; unmatched bases: 11. CDR3 length equals 18 residues. The germline V gene has CDR1 SGHNT and CDR2 YYREEE (reference sequence). The CDR3 sequence: CASSLVGAGGRIYNEQFF. As DNA, the CDR3 is TGTGCCAGCAGCTTGGTCGGAGCGGGGGGCCGTATTTACAATGAGCAGTTCTTC.

V gene TRBV18 combines with J gene TRBJ2-7; the D gene is possibly TRBD1 (6 bases). Germline CDR1 is KGHSH and CDR2 is LQKENI. The CDR3 runs to 13 residues. The ends were cut back, 2 bases at V and 4 bases at J, with 9 bases in the middle. CDR3 in DNA: TGTGCCAGCTCACCAGGGGGCGGATACGAGCAGTACTTC. Protein: CASSPGGGYEQYF.